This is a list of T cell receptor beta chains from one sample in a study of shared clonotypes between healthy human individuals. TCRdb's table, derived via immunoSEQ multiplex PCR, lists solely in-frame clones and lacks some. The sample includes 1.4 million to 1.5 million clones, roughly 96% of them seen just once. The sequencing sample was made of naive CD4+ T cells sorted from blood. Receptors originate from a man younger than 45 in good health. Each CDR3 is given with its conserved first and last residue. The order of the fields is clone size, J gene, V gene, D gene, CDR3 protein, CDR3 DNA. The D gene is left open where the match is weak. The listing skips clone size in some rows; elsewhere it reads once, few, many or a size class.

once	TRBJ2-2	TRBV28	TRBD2	CASSLLLAGVTGELFF	TGTGCCAGCAGTTTACTTCTAGCGGGAGTCACCGGGGAGCTGTTTTTT
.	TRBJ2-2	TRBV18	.	CASSPATPSGELFF	TGTGCCAGCTCACCAGCGACTCCGTCCGGGGAGCTGTTTTTT
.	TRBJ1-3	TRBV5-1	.	CASSEGVTGNTIYF	TGCGCCAGCAGCGAGGGGGTAACTGGAAACACCATATATTTT
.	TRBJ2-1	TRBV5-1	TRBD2	CASSLAFAGGLDEQFF	TGCGCCAGCAGCTTGGCCTTTGCGGGAGGGTTGGATGAGCAGTTCTTC
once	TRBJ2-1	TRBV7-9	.	CASSLRRGNEQFF	TGTGCCAGCAGCTTACGGCGGGGCAATGAGCAGTTCTTC
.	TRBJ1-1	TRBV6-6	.	CASSYSNPNTEAFF	TGTGCCAGCAGTTACTCGAATCCGAACACTGAAGCTTTCTTT
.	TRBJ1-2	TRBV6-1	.	CASSEIRAIQDTF	TGTGCCAGCAGTGAGATCCGGGCCATCCAAGACACCTTC
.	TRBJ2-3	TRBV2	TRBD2	CASRDPPGQGTSGRITDTQYF	TGTGCCAGCAGGGATCCTCCGGGACAGGGGACTAGCGGGAGAATCACAGATACGCAGTATTTT
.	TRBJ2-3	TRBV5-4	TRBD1	CASSLQGVVGPKLTDTQYF	TGTGCCAGCAGCTTACAGGGGGTCGTAGGACCGAAACTCACAGATACGCAGTATTTT
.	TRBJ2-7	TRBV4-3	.	CASSQASQGYEQYF	TGCGCCAGCAGCCAAGCCTCTCAAGGCTACGAGCAGTACTTC
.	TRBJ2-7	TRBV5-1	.	CASSLDGGNLDEQYF	TGCGCCAGCAGCTTGGATGGGGGCAATTTGGACGAGCAGTACTTC
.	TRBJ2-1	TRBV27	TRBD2	CASSLGLAVYNEQFF	TGTGCCAGCAGTTTAGGGCTAGCGGTTTACAATGAGCAGTTCTTC
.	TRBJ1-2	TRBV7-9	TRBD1	CASTDTRTGWSGYTF	TGTGCCAGCACCGACACAAGGACAGGGTGGAGTGGCTACACCTTC
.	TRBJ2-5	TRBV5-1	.	CASSLGLARWQETQYF	TGCGCCAGCAGCTTGGGTCTAGCGCGATGGCAAGAGACCCAGTACTTC
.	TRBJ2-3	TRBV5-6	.	CASSPRNGFTDTQYF	TGTGCCAGCAGCCCCCGAAACGGGTTCACAGATACGCAGTATTTT
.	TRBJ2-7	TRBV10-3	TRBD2	CAISESMVAGGPNSYEQYF	TGTGCCATCAGTGAGTCGATGGTAGCGGGAGGTCCCAACTCCTACGAGCAGTACTTC
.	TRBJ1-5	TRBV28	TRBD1	CASSRTGDQPQHF	TGTGCCAGCAGCCGGACAGGGGATCAGCCCCAGCATTTT
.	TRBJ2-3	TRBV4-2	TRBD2	CASSQEAYERGGPDTQYF	TGTGCCAGCAGCCAAGAGGCGTACGAGCGGGGGGGGCCAGATACGCAGTATTTT
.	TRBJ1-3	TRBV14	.	CASSQVVLSGNTIYF	TGTGCCAGCAGCCAAGTGGTCCTCTCTGGAAACACCATATATTTT
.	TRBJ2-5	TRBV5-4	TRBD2	CASLNAGGPETQYF	TGTGCCAGCCTTAACGCGGGAGGGCCCGAGACCCAGTACTTC
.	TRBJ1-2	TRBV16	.	CASSQSNINHGYTF	TGTGCCAGCAGCCAATCAAATATCAATCATGGCTACACCTTC
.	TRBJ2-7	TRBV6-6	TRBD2	CASGRERSSYEQYF	TGTGCCAGCGGGCGGGAGCGATCCTCCTACGAGCAGTACTTC
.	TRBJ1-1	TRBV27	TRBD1	CASSPTGGFLAFF	TGTGCCAGCAGTCCGACAGGGGGTTTCTTGGCTTTCTTT
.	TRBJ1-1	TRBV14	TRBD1	CASSQRTGSHTEAFF	TGTGCCAGCAGCCAAAGGACAGGATCTCACACTGAAGCTTTCTTT
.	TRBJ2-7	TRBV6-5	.	CASSYSQGAYEQYF	TGTGCCAGCAGTTACTCACAGGGTGCCTACGAGCAGTACTTC
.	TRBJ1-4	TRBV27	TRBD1	CASSLGTGANEKLFF	TGTGCCAGCAGCCTCGGGACAGGGGCTAATGAAAAACTGTTTTTT
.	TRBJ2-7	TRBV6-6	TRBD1	CASRLDRGPYEQYF	TGTGCCAGCAGACTTGACAGGGGTCCCTACGAGCAGTACTTC
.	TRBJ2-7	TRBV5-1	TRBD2	CASASGISYEQYF	TGCGCCAGCGCTAGCGGGATCTCCTACGAGCAGTACTTC
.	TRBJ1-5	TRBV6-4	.	CASSPTRQGKISSNQPQHF	TGTGCCAGCAGCCCTACTCGGCAGGGGAAGATTAGTAGCAATCAGCCCCAGCATTTT
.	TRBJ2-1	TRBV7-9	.	CASSLAGLQFF	TGTGCCAGCAGCTTAGCCGGACTACAGTTCTTC
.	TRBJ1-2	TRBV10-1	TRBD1	CASSGTGSDYGYTF	TGCGCCAGCAGTGGGACAGGGAGTGACTATGGCTACACCTTC
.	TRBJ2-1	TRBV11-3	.	CASSLRNNEQFF	TGTGCCAGCAGCTTACGAAACAATGAGCAGTTCTTC
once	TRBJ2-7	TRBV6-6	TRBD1	CASRPGTVSYEQYF	TGTGCCAGCAGACCCGGGACAGTCTCCTACGAGCAGTACTTC
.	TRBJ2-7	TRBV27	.	CASSNETPGPGSGSYEQYF	TGTGCCAGCAGTAACGAAACGCCGGGACCCGGATCGGGTAGCTACGAGCAGTACTTC
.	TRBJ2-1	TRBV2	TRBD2	CASSELAGIYNEQFF	TGTGCCAGCAGTGAGTTAGCGGGGATATACAATGAGCAGTTCTTC
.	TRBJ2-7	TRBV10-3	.	CAISESAISTAYEQYF	TGTGCCATCAGTGAGTCGGCGATCTCGACAGCCTACGAGCAGTACTTC
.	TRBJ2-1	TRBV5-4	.	CASSSVTHEQFF	TGTGCCAGCAGCTCGGTCACACATGAGCAGTTCTTC
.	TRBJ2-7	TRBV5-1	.	CASSLQGVANEQYF	TGCGCCAGCAGCTTGCAGGGTGTTGCGAACGAGCAGTACTTC
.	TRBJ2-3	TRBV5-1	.	CASSLQVKDTQYF	TGCGCCAGCAGCTTACAGGTTAAAGATACGCAGTATTTT
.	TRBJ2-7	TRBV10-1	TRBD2	CASGATSGRNEQYF	TGCGCCAGCGGCGCGACTAGCGGGAGAAACGAGCAGTACTTC
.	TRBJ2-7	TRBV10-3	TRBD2	CAISEGLAGGLEYF	TGTGCCATCAGTGAGGGACTAGCGGGAGGGCTGGAGTACTTC
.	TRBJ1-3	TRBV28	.	CASKDSHGRKTIYF	TGTGCCAGCAAGGACAGCCACGGGCGAAAGACCATATATTTT
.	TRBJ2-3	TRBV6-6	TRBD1	CASSYRTGGTDTQYF	TGTGCCAGCAGTTACAGGACAGGGGGAACAGATACGCAGTATTTT
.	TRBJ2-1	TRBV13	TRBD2	CASSSGLARSYNEQFF	TGTGCCAGCAGCTCGGGACTAGCCAGGTCCTACAATGAGCAGTTCTTC
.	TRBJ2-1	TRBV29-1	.	CSVVEGGSYNEQFF	TGCAGCGTTGTAGAGGGGGGCTCCTACAATGAGCAGTTCTTC
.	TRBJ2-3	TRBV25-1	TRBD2	CASSETSGWKDTQYF	TGTGCCAGCAGTGAGACTAGCGGGTGGAAAGATACGCAGTATTTT
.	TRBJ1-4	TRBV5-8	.	CASSQGLRDEKLFF	TGTGCCAGCAGCCAGGGTTTGAGGGATGAAAAACTGTTTTTT
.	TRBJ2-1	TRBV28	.	CASSPGRPLLNEQFF	TGTGCCAGCAGTCCTGGACGGCCCTTGCTGAATGAGCAGTTCTTC
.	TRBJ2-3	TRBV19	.	CASSIDGGPSTDTQYF	TGTGCCAGTAGTATAGATGGTGGGCCTAGCACAGATACGCAGTATTTT
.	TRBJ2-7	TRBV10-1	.	CASKNPGMRDEQYF	TGCGCCAGCAAAAATCCGGGGATGAGGGACGAGCAGTACTTC
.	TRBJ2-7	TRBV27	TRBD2	CASSLPGLGSYEQYF	TGTGCCAGCAGTTTACCCGGACTAGGCTCCTACGAGCAGTACTTC